The rows below give T cell receptor beta chains drawn from one sample of a study of T cells in Graves' hyperthyroidism and ophthalmopathy. TCRdb processed the multiplex PCR reads anew with MiXCR; each CDR3 protein has one entry. The sample lists a few hundred thousand distinct CDR3 sequences, 20% to 25% occurring once. Sequenced sample: blood. All receptors derive from a man aged 50-60 years with Graves' hyperthyroidism. CDR3s include the opening cysteine and the closing phenylalanine or tryptophan. D genes are given only for firm matches. Not all rows give a size; the values are once, few, many and, for expanded clones, a class.

TRBJ1-6,.,.,TRBV28,12,CASSSINSPLHF,TGTGCCAGCAGTTCCATTAATTCACCCCTCCACTTT
TRBJ2-1,.,.,TRBV6-1,15,CASSESLVLANEQFF,TGTGCCAGCAGTGAAAGTCTAGTCTTGGCCAATGAGCAGTTCTTC
TRBJ2-3,.,TRBD2,TRBV7-2,16,CASSSRLAGSTDTQYF,TGTGCCAGCAGCTCTAGACTAGCGGGTAGCACAGATACGCAGTATTTT
TRBJ2-3,few,TRBD1,TRBV2,15,CASRERTGEADTQYF,TGTGCCAGCAGAGAGAGGACAGGGGAGGCAGATACGCAGTATTTT
TRBJ2-1,.,.,TRBV7-2,16,CASSYRDRALAGEQFF,TGTGCCAGCAGCTATCGGGACAGGGCCTTAGCGGGGGAGCAGTTCTTC
TRBJ1-2,.,.,TRBV12-3/TRBV12-4,13,CATLGYANYGYTF,TGTGCCACCTTAGGATATGCTAACTATGGCTACACCTTC
TRBJ1-1,many,.,TRBV6-1,14,CASDGTPMNTEAFF,TGTGCCAGCGACGGGACACCGATGAACACTGAAGCTTTCTTT
TRBJ1-1,many,.,TRBV11-3,15,CASSSMGGVHTEAFF,TGTGCCAGCAGCTCTATGGGGGGGGTACACACTGAAGCTTTCTTT
TRBJ2-7,.,TRBD2,TRBV12-3/TRBV12-4,15,CASSVLSGSYYEQYF,TGTGCCAGCAGTGTACTTAGCGGGAGTTACTACGAGCAGTACTTC
TRBJ1-5,few,.,TRBV28,14,CASSFRTRNQPQHF,TGTGCCAGCAGTTTCCGGACACGCAATCAGCCCCAGCATTTT
TRBJ2-1,few,TRBD2,TRBV11-3,14,CASSVAGLANEQFF,TGTGCCAGCAGCGTCGCGGGACTAGCTAATGAGCAGTTCTTC
TRBJ2-1,many,TRBD1,TRBV28,16,CASRSTGTANYNEQFF,TGTGCCAGCAGGTCCACCGGGACAGCTAATTACAATGAGCAGTTCTTC
TRBJ2-7,.,.,TRBV14,14,CASSQVGGPYEQYF,TGTGCCAGCAGCCAAGTGGGGGGCCCCTACGAGCAGTACTTC
TRBJ2-2,.,.,TRBV7-9,16,CASSPPVTGNTGELFF,TGTGCCAGCAGCCCCCCCGTGACAGGGAACACCGGGGAGCTGTTTTTT
TRBJ2-3,.,.,TRBV5-1,16,CASSLAATGNTDTQYF,TGTGCCAGCAGCTTAGCCGCGACAGGAAACACAGATACGCAGTATTTT
TRBJ1-5,.,.,TRBV3-1,15,CASSQDPRGNQPQHF,TGTGCCAGCAGCCAAGATCCAAGGGGCAATCAGCCCCAGCATTTT
TRBJ1-2,few,.,TRBV28,13,CASSLPGVLGYTF,TGTGCCAGCAGTTTGCCAGGAGTTCTCGGCTACACCTTC
TRBJ2-5,.,.,TRBV29-1,12,CSVEYSAETQYF,TGCAGCGTTGAATATAGCGCGGAGACCCAGTACTTC
TRBJ2-1,few,.,TRBV12-3/TRBV12-4,15,CASSFRGQRVNEQFF,TGTGCCAGCAGTTTTCGGGGGCAGAGGGTTAATGAGCAGTTCTTC
TRBJ1-2,.,TRBD1,TRBV11-2,14,CASTRTGQGYGYTF,TGTGCCAGTACTCGGACAGGACAGGGCTATGGCTACACCTTC
TRBJ2-6,.,.,TRBV6-1,15,CASSILGLGANVLTF,.
TRBJ2-5,many,TRBD1,TRBV7-3,13,CASSSTGLETQYF,TGTGCCAGCAGCTCGACAGGGTTAGAGACCCAGTACTTC
TRBJ2-7,.,.,TRBV10-1,13,CASSEDSRYEQYF,TGCGCCAGCAGTGAGGACAGCCGATACGAGCAGTACTTC
TRBJ2-1,many,.,TRBV7-9,11,CASSIGEEQFF,TGTGCCAGCAGCATAGGGGAGGAGCAGTTCTTC
TRBJ2-5,many,TRBD2,TRBV7-2,18,CASSLVRLGTSGRETQYF,TGTGCCAGCAGCTTAGTTAGGCTAGGGACTAGCGGGAGAGAGACCCAGTACTTC
TRBJ2-5,once,.,TRBV12-3/TRBV12-4,12,CASSAPRETQYF,TGTGCCAGCAGTGCCCCCCGAGAGACCCAGTACTTC
TRBJ2-3,few,.,TRBV20-1,11,CSGGKTDTQYF,TGCAGTGGGGGGAAAACAGATACGCAGTATTTT
TRBJ1-2,.,TRBD1,TRBV4-1,15,CASSQERGGAYGYTF,TGCGCCAGCAGCCAAGAAAGAGGGGGCGCGTATGGCTACACCTTC
TRBJ2-3,few,TRBD2,TRBV9,13,CASSSGSSDTQYF,TGTGCCAGCAGTAGCGGGAGTTCGGATACGCAGTATTTT
TRBJ2-7,many,.,TRBV27,15,CASSSPEGHSYEQYF,TGTGCCAGCAGTTCGCCCGAGGGGCACTCCTACGAGCAGTACTTC
TRBJ2-3,.,.,TRBV28,12,CASSESRDTQYF,TGCGCCAGCAGTGAGTCAAGGGATACGCAGTATTTT
TRBJ2-7,few,.,TRBV6-2/TRBV6-3,12,CASISVSYEQYF,TGTGCCAGCATTTCGGTTTCCTACGAGCAGTACTTC
TRBJ2-1,few,TRBD2,TRBV24-1,15,CATSDLVAGPNEQFF,TGTGCCACCAGTGATCTGGTAGCGGGACCCAATGAGCAGTTCTTC
TRBJ1-4,.,TRBD1,TRBV12-3/TRBV12-4,14,CASSQDRGGEKLFF,TGTGCCAGCAGTCAGGACAGGGGAGGTGAAAAACTGTTTTTT
TRBJ2-7,once,.,TRBV27,15,CASSLSWGAGYEQYF,TGTGCCAGCAGTTTATCGTGGGGGGCCGGGTACGAGCAGTACTTC
TRBJ2-5,.,.,TRBV11-3,15,CASSLGPMSGETRYF,TGTGCCAGCAGCTTAGGTCCTATGAGTGGGGAGACCCGGTACTTC
TRBJ2-3,few,TRBD1,TRBV24-1,16,CATSDPRTGASDTQYF,TGTGCCACCAGTGACCCTCGGACAGGGGCCAGCGATACGCAGTATTTT
TRBJ1-2,many,.,TRBV29-1,12,CSVVQGGDGYTF,TGCAGCGTTGTACAAGGGGGGGATGGCTACACCTTC
TRBJ2-3,many,.,TRBV11-2,15,CASSYGTSSTDTQYF,TGTGCCAGCAGCTATGGGACTTCTAGCACAGATACGCAGTATTTT
TRBJ2-7,.,.,TRBV19,14,CASRGTFETYEQYF,TGTGCCAGTAGGGGGACATTTGAAACCTACGAGCAGTACTTC
TRBJ1-4,.,TRBD1,TRBV12-3/TRBV12-4,15,CASSAGGQHREKLFF,TGTGCCAGCAGTGCAGGGGGCCAGCACCGTGAAAAACTGTTTTTT
TRBJ2-2,few,.,TRBV3-1,16,CASSQVQGANTGELFF,TGTGCCAGCAGCCAAGTTCAGGGCGCGAACACCGGGGAGCTGTTTTTT
TRBJ2-1,.,.,TRBV19,14,CASSKGLVGGEQFF,TGTGCCAGTAGTAAGGGACTTGTGGGGGGTGAGCAGTTCTTC
TRBJ2-5,many,.,TRBV28,14,CASTAADYQETQYF,TGTGCCAGCACGGCGGCGGATTACCAAGAGACCCAGTACTTC
TRBJ2-2,.,.,TRBV7-9,13,CASSTQEPGELFF,TGTGCCAGCAGCACGCAGGAACCCGGGGAGCTGTTTTTT
TRBJ1-1,many,.,TRBV3-1,12,CASSQDWNEAFF,TGTGCCAGCAGCCAAGATTGGAATGAAGCTTTCTTT
TRBJ2-1,many,TRBD2,TRBV20-1,14,CSARSSGNYNEQFF,TGCAGTGCTAGGTCTAGCGGGAACTACAATGAGCAGTTCTTC
TRBJ1-2,many,TRBD1,TRBV20-1,13,CSAVEDRGYGYTF,TGCAGTGCCGTCGAAGACAGGGGCTATGGCTACACCTTC
TRBJ2-7,many,TRBD1,TRBV7-9,14,CASSSGQGRDEQYF,TGTGCCAGCAGCTCAGGACAGGGGAGGGACGAGCAGTACTTC
TRBJ2-2,.,.,TRBV20-1,14,CSARAHVGTGELFF,TGCAGTGCTAGAGCTCATGTGGGCACCGGGGAGCTGTTTTTT
TRBJ2-3,.,.,TRBV4-2,13,CASSQGGGDTQYF,TGTGCCAGCAGCCAAGGGGGTGGGGATACGCAGTATTTT
TRBJ2-1,.,TRBD2,TRBV12-3/TRBV12-4,20,CASSFLVGTSGLSSYNEQFF,TGTGCCAGCAGTTTTCTCGTCGGGACTAGCGGACTTAGCTCCTACAATGAGCAGTTCTTC
TRBJ2-3,.,.,TRBV7-9,14,CASSDSGTTDTQYF,TGTGCCAGCAGTGATAGCGGAACCACAGATACGCAGTATTTT
TRBJ1-4,once,.,TRBV4-1,15,CASSQEEGWEEKLFF,TGCGCCAGCAGCCAAGAAGAGGGATGGGAGGAAAAACTGTTTTTT
TRBJ2-3,.,.,TRBV5-1,14,CASSLSFVEDTQYF,TGCGCCAGCAGCTTGTCTTTCGTGGAAGATACGCAGTATTTT
TRBJ1-5,many,.,TRBV12-3/TRBV12-4,12,CASSPQWQPQHF,TGTGCCAGCAGTCCACAGTGGCAGCCCCAGCATTTT
TRBJ2-7,.,.,TRBV10-3,11,CAISPGSEQYF,TGTGCCATCAGTCCCGGTAGTGAGCAGTACTTC
TRBJ2-5,few,TRBD2,TRBV7-9,14,CASRETSGKETQYF,TGTGCCAGCAGAGAGACTAGCGGGAAAGAGACCCAGTACTTC
TRBJ2-1,many,.,TRBV5-1,14,CASSLDSGSAEQFF,TGCGCCAGCAGCTTGGATAGTGGGTCGGCTGAGCAGTTCTTC
TRBJ1-4,.,.,TRBV4-1,13,CASSQGVWEKLFF,TGCGCCAGCAGCCAAGGGGTCTGGGAAAAACTGTTTTTT